The following is a T cell receptor (beta chain) sequence with its context. Its antigen remains unidentified. cDNA libraries for TCR beta contained unique molecular identifiers. From around 0.96 to 9.9 million T cells, 500,000 or so cDNA molecules were obtained. TCRdb re-called the PCR reads with MiXCR, one entry per CDR3 protein. The sample consists of about 400,000 distinct CDR3 sequences, roughly 30% of them appearing once. These data are taken from a study of post-analysis software for immune sequencing data. About the study: Patients with relapsing-remitting, secondary progressive and progressive-relapsing multiple sclerosis courses were all represented. Notes on the study in general: Five TRBV segments (TRBV5-6, TRBV5-1 and TRBV20-1 among them) occurred more frequently in patients than in controls. Compared against controls, patients with multiple sclerosis displayed significantly lower normalized Chao1 diversity. The F measure placed samples prepared in the same batch into strongly shared clusters.

CDR3 size: 14 residues. Germline V gene lookup returns CDR1 MNHEY and CDR2 SMNVEV (reference sequence). Trimming removed 5 bases at V and 3 bases at J, with 14 bases between. V usage is TRBV27 and J usage is TRBJ2-7; D might be TRBD2 (6 bases). The specimen sequenced was blood. The receptor's source is a girl aged 10 to 17 with multiple sclerosis. CDR3 sequence: CASSRRVSGYEQYF. For the CDR3, the DNA is TGTGCCAGCAGTAGGAGGGTCTCAGGCTACGAGCAGTACTTC.